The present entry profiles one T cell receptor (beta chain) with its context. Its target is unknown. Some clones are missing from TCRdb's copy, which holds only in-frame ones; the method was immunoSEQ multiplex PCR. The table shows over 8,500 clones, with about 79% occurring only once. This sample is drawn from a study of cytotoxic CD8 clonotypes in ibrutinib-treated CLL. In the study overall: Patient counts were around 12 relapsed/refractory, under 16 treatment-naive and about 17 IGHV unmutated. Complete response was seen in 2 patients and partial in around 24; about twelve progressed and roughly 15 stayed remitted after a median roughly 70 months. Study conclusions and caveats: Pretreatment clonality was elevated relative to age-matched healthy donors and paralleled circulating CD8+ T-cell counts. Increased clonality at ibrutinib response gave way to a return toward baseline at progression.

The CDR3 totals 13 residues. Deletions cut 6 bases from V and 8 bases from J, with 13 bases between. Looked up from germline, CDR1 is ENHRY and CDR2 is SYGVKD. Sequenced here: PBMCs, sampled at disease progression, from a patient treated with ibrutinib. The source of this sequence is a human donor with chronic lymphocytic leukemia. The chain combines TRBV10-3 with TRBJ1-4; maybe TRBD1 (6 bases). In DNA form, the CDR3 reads TGTGCCATCAGGGACAGAGAAGGGGAAAAACTGTTTTTT. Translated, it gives CAIRDREGEKLFF.